This TCR beta chain was identified in a study of breast tumors, draining lymph nodes, adjacent tissues (dated by TCRdb to 2016 to 2018). Describing the broader study: Breast cancer patients provided tumor, adjacent nontumor tissue and axillary lymph nodes, and the study compared the TCR beta repertoires across these three sources. The study was designed to assess the relationships and possible T-cell exchange between tumor, surrounding tissue and draining lymph node repertoires in human breast cancer. On the study overall, not on this receptor specifically: The similarity between tumor and nontumor tissue repertoires was significantly greater in luminal-like breast cancer than in basal-like breast cancer. The data were considered consistent with most tumor T cells being derived from the lymph node and subsequently expanding within tumor tissue. The conclusion that tumor T cells originate in lymph nodes was framed as consistent with a hypothesis rather than directly demonstrated. Tumors showed preferential V and J gene usage, and their T-cell repertoire diversity fell below that of lymph nodes yet above that of nontumor tissue.

Lymph node samples were obtained from the axillary draining lymph nodes of breast cancer patients. Concerning this clonotype: What antigen it recognizes has not been identified. Per-base qualities were not stored, and no clone one base away is much larger.

For this chain, trimming is 3 bases at the V end and 1 base at the J end, and the number of junction bases without a gene match is 2. As encoded in the germline V gene (reference sequence), CDR1 is LNHNV while CDR2 is YYDKDF. Taken from cysteine to phenylalanine, the CDR3 has 14 residues. Only the CDR3 part of the read is kept: 42 bases, read in frame from the first base. The listed sequencing device is Illumina HiSeq 2000. TCR beta chain libraries were generated through multiplex PCR amplification. High-throughput sequencing was used to analyze the amplified TCR beta chain products. TCRdb ran its own pipeline on the public reads, namely fastp trimming at Q25 and MiXCR clone calling, and kept in-frame beta chains. Under each unique CDR3 protein, matching rows form one entry showing the most common genes and DNA. Counted in this sample were roughly 220,000 distinct CDR3 sequences; about 34% of them appeared once. The ten biggest clones cover approximately 3.6% of the sample.

This TCR derives from a female donor with breast cancer. Some clones in this sample may be carry-over from other donors' samples. This receptor chain uses TRBV15 and TRBJ2-5; TRBD2 matches 7 bases in the middle. The sequencing sample was made of axillary lymph node tissue. The bases are TGTGCCACCAGCAGGGGAGGGATCCAAGAGACCCAGTACTTC. The translation is CATSRGGIQETQYF.